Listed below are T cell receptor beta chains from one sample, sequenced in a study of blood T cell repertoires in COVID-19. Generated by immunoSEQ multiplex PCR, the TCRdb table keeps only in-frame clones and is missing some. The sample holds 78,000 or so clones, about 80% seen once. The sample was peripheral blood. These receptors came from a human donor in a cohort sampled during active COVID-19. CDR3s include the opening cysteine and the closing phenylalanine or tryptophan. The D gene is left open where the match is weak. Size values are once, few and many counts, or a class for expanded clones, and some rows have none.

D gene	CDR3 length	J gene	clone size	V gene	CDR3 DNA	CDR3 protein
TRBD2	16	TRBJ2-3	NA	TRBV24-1	TGTGCCACCAGTGACCCAGGACTAGCGGGCACAGATACGCAGTATTTT	CATSDPGLAGTDTQYF
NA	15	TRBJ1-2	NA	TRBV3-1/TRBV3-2	TGTGCCAGCAGCCAAGATTCCCGGGCTCAGGGTGGCTACACCTTC	CASSQDSRAQGGYTF
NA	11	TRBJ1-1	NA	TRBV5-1	TGCGCCAGCACGGGGAACACTGAAGCTTTCTTT	CASTGNTEAFF
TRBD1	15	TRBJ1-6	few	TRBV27	TGTGCCAGCAGTGCCGTGACAGGGGTAAATTCACCCCTCCACTTT	CASSAVTGVNSPLHF
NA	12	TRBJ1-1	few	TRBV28	TGTGCCAGCAGTTTAAAGGCAGGTGAAGCTTTCTTT	CASSLKAGEAFF
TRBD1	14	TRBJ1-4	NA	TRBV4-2	TGTGCCAGCGAAACCGGGACAGGGAATGAAAAACTGTTTTTT	CASETGTGNEKLFF
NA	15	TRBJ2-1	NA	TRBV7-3	TGTGCCAGCAGCTTAAGGGAGACACCCTACAATGAGCAGTTCTTC	CASSLRETPYNEQFF
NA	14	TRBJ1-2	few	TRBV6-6	TGTGCCAGCGGGTTCACGGGGGTTGGTTCTGGCTACACCTTC	CASGFTGVGSGYTF
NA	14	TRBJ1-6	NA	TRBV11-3	TGTGCCAGCAGGGCGGAATCCTATAGTTCACCCCTCCACTTT	CASRAESYSSPLHF
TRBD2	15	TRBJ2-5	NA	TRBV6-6	TGTGCCAGCAGCTCCCCGGGACTAGCGTCAGAGACCCAGTACTTC	CASSSPGLASETQYF
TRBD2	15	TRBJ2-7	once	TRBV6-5	TGTGCCAGCACTCCGGGACTAGCGGGCAGGTACGAGCAGTACTTC	CASTPGLAGRYEQYF
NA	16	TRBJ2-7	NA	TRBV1	TGCACCAGCAGCCAAGGGAATCGGCAGGTTGGCTACGAGCAGTACTTC	CTSSQGNRQVGYEQYF
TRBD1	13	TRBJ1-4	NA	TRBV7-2	TGTGCCAGCAGCCGGGACAGTAATGAAAAACTGTTTTTT	CASSRDSNEKLFF
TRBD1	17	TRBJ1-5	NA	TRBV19	TGTGCCAGTAGTCCGCCCCTTTTGACAGGGGGCAATCAGCCCCAGCATTTT	CASSPPLLTGGNQPQHF
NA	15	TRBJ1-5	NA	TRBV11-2	TGTGCCAGCAGCTTAGTAGGTGGGGGGGGTCAGCCCCAGCATTTT	CASSLVGGGGQPQHF
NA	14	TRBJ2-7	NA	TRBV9	TGTGCCAGCAGCGTAGTGGACTCTCCATACGAGCAGTACTTC	CASSVVDSPYEQYF
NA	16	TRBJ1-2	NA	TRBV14	TGTGCCAGCAGCCAAGTAAGGTGGGGCCCGCTCTCTGTCTACACCTTC	CASSQVRWGPLSVYTF
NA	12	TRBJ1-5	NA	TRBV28	TGTGCCAGCAAGGGGGGGGGCCAGCCCCAGCATTTT	CASKGGGQPQHF
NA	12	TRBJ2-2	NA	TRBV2	TGTGCCAGCAGAACGGGTAGCGGGGAGCTGTTTTTT	CASRTGSGELFF
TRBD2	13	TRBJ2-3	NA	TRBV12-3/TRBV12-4	TGTGCCAGCAGCGTTCAACTAGCGGGGGGGCAGTATTTT	CASSVQLAGGQYF
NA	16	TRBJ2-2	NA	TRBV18	TGTGCCAGCTCACCACTGAGGCCCCGGGACACCGGGGAGCTGTTTTTT	CASSPLRPRDTGELFF
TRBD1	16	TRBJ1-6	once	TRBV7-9	TGTGCCAGCAGCTTTCGACAGGGCTCCTATAATTCACCCCTCCACTTT	CASSFRQGSYNSPLHF
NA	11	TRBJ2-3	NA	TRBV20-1	TGCAGTGCTAGGAACGCGGATACGCAGTATTTT	CSARNADTQYF
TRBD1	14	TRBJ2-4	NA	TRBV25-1	TGTGCCAGCAGTGGGACAGGGGACAAAAACATTCAGTACTTC	CASSGTGDKNIQYF
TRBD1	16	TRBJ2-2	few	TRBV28	TGTGCCAGCGCCCAGGCTCCGGGACAGCTGACCGGGGAGCTGTTTTTT	CASAQAPGQLTGELFF
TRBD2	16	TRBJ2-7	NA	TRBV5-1	TGCGCCAGCAGCTTGGGCCCGGTAGCGGGAGCCTACGAGCAGTACTTC	CASSLGPVAGAYEQYF
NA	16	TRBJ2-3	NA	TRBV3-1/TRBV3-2	TGTGCCAGCAGCCAAGATGGGCGAACTAGCACAGATACGCAGTATTTT	CASSQDGRTSTDTQYF
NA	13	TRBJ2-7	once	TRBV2	TGTGCCAGCAAAGGCCCAGGGACCTACGAGCAGTACTTC	CASKGPGTYEQYF
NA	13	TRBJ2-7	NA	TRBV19	TGTGCCAGTATGGGCAGGGGAATATACGAGCAGTACTTC	CASMGRGIYEQYF
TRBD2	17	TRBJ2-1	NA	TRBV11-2	TGTGCCAGCAGCCCCCCACTAGCGGGATACTCCTACAATGAGCAGTTCTTC	CASSPPLAGYSYNEQFF
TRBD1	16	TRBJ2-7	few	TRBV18	TGTGCCAGCTCACCAAGGACAGGGGAGGGGACCTACGAGCAGTACTTC	CASSPRTGEGTYEQYF
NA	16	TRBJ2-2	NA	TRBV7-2	TGTGCCAGCAGCTTATTAACTAGTCCGGACACCGGGGAGCTGTTTTTT	CASSLLTSPDTGELFF
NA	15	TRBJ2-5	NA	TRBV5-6	TGTGCCAGCAGCTTGAGATCGAGGCGGCAAGAGACCCAGTACTTC	CASSLRSRRQETQYF
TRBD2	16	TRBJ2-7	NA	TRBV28	TGTGCCAGCACAGGACTAGCGGGGAGGAAGGGGTACGAGCAGTACTTC	CASTGLAGRKGYEQYF
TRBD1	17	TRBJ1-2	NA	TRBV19	TGTGCCAGTAGTGTTCCGGGACAGAGAGTTCCTAACTATGGCTACACCTTC	CASSVPGQRVPNYGYTF
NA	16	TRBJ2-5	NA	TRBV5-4	TGTGCCAGCAGCCTGGGGGGAGGTAGGCGGCAAGAGACCCAGTACTTC	CASSLGGGRRQETQYF